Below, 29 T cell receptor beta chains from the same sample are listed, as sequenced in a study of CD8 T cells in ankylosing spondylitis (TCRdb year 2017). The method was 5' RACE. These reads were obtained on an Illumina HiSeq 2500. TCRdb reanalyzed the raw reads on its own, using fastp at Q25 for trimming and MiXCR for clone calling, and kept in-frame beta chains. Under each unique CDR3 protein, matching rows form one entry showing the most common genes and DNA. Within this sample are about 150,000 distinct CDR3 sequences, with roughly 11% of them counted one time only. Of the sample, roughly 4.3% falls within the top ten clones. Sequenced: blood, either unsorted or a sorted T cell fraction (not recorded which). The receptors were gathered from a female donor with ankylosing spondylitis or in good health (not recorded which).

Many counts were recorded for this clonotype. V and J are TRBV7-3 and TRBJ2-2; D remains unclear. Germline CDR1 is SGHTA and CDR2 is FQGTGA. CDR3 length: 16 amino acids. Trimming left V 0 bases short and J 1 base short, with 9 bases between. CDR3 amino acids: CASSLTGGVNTGELFF. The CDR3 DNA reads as TGTGCCAGCAGCTTAACAGGCGGAGTGAACACCGGGGAGCTGTTTTTT.

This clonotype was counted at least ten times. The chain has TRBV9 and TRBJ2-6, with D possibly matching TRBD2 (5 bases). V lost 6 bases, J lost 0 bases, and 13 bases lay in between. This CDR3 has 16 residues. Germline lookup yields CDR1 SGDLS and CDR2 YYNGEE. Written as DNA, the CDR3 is TGTGCCAGCACCCCGGACTGGAACTCTGGGGCCAACGTCCTGACTTTC. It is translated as CASTPDWNSGANVLTF. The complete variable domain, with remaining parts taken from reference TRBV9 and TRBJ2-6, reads DSGVTQTPKHLITATGQRVTLRCSPRSGDLSVYWYQQSLDQGLQFLIQYYNGEERAKGNILERFSAQQFPDLHSELNLSSLELGDSALYFCASTPDWNSGANVLTFGAGSRLTVL.

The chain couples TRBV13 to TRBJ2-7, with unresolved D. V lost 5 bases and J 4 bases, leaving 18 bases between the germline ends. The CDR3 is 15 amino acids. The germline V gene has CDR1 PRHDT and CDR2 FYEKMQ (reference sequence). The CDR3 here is CASSLLRRAPYEQYF. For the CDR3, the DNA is TGTGCCAGCAGCCTACTACGCCGGGCCCCATACGAGCAGTACTTC.

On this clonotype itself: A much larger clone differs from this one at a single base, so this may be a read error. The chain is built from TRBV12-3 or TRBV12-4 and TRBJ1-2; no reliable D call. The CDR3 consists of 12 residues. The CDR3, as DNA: TGTGCCAGCAGTTTCTTCTGGGATGGCTACGCCTTC. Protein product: CASSFFWDGYAF.

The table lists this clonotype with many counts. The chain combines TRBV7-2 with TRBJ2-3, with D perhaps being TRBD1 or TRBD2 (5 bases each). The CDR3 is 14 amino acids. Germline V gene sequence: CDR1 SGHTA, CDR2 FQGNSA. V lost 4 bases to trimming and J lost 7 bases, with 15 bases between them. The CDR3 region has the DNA TGTGCCAGCAGCTCACGACAGCTGGACTATACGCAGTATTTT. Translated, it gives CASSSRQLDYTQYF.

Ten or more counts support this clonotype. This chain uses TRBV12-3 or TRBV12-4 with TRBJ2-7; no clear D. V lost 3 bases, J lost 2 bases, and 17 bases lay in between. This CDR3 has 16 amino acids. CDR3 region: CASSFPLRPQPYEQYF. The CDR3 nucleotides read TGTGCCAGCAGTTTCCCACTGCGCCCCCAGCCCTACGAGCAGTACTTC.

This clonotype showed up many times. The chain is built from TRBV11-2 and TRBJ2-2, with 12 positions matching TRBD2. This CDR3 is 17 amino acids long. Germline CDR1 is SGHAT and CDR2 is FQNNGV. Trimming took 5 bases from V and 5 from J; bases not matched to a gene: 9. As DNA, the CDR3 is TGTGCCAGCAGCCACTCACTGACTAGCGGGGGAACCGGGGAGCTGTTTTTT. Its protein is CASSHSLTSGGTGELFF.

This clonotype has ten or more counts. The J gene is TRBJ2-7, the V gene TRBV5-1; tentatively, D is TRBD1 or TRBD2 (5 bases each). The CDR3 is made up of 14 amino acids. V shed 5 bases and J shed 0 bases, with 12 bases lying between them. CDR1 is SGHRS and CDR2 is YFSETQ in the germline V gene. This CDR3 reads CASRSGTDSYEQYF. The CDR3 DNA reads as TGCGCCAGCAGATCCGGGACGGACTCCTACGAGCAGTACTTC.

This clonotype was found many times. The CDR3, as DNA: TGCAGTGCTAGAGAAAGGACAGGAATCTTCTACGAGCAGTACTTC. This translates into CSARERTGIFYEQYF. The V call is TRBV20-1, the J call TRBJ2-7; TRBD1 aligns across 7 bases. From germline, CDR1 is DFQATT and CDR2 SNEGSKA (reference sequence). The trim removed 0 bases at V and 3 bases at J, leaving 8 bases unmatched. The CDR3 spans 15 residues.

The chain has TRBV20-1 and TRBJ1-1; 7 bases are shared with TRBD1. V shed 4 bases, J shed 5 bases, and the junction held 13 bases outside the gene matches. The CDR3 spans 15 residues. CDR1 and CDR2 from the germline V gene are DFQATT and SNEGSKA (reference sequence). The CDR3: CSATKATGVGTEAFF. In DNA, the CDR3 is TGCAGTGCTACGAAGGCTACAGGGGTGGGAACTGAAGCTTTCTTT.

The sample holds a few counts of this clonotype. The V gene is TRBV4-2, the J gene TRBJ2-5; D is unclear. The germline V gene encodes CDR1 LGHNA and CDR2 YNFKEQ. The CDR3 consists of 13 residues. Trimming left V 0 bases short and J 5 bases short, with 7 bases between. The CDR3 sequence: CASSQEGAETQYF. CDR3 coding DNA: TGTGCCAGCAGCCAAGAAGGAGCCGAGACCCAGTACTTC.

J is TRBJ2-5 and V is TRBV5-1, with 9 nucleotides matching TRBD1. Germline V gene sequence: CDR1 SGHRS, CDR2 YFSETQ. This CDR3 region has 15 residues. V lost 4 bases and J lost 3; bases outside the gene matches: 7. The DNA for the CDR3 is TGCGCCAGCAGCAATCTACAGGGGGCGGAAGAGACCCAGTACTTC. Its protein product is CASSNLQGAEETQYF.

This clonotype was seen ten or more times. The CDR3 sequence: CSAHEPQSLGDTQYF. CDR3 DNA: TGCAGTGCCCATGAACCCCAGTCTCTAGGAGATACGCAGTATTTT. V gene TRBV20-1 combines with J gene TRBJ2-3; no clear D gene. The germline V and J ends were trimmed by 6 bases and 5 bases, with 21 bases remaining between them. The CDR3 spans 15 residues. Germline CDR1 is DFQATT and CDR2 is SNEGSKA (reference sequence).

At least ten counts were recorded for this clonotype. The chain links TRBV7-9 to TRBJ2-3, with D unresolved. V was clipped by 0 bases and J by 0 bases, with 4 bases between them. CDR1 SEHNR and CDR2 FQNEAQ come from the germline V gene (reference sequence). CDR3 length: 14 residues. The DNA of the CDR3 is TGTGCCAGCAGCTTAGCTAGCAGCACAGATACGCAGTATTTT. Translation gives CASSLASSTDTQYF.

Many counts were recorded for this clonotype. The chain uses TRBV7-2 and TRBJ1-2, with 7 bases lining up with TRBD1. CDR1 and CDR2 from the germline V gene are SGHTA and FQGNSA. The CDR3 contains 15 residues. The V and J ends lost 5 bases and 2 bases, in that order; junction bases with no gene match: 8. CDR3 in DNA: TGTGCCAGCAGCCCATATATGGGACAGAACTATGGCTACACCTTC. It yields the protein CASSPYMGQNYGYTF.

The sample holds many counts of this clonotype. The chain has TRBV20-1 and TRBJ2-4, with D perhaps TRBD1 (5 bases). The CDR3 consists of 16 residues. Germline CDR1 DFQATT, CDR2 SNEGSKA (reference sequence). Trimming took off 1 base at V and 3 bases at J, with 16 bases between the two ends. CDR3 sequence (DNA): TGCAGTGCTAGAGGCCGTTGGGGCGAAAGCAAAAACATTCAGTACTTC. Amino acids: CSARGRWGESKNIQYF.

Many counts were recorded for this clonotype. The DNA of the CDR3 is TGCAGCGTTGAAGGGGTGGATTCACCCCTCCACTTT. As protein: CSVEGVDSPLHF. This chain joins TRBV29-1 and TRBJ1-6; D is undetermined. Trimming removed 1 base at V and 8 bases at J, with 6 bases between. This CDR3 has 12 amino acids. Germline V gives CDR1 SQVTM, CDR2 ANQGSEA.

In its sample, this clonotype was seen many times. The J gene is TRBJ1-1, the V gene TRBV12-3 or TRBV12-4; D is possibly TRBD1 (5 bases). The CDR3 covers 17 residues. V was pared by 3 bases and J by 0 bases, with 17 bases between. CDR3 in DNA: TGTGCCAGCAGTTTGGCAGGGTTATTTCGTATGAACACTGAAGCTTTCTTT. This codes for CASSLAGLFRMNTEAFF.

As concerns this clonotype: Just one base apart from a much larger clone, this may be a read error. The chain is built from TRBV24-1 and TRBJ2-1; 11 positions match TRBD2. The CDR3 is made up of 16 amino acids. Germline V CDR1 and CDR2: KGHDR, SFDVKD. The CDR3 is CATTDPTSGSFWEQFF. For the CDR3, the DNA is TGTGCCACCACTGATCCTACTAGCGGGAGTTTTTGGGAGCAGTTCTTC.

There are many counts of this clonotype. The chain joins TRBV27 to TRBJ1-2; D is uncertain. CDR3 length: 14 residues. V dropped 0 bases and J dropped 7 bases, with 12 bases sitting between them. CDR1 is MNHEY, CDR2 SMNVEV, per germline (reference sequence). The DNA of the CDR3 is TGTGCCAGCAGTTTATCCCGGGTCGATCCTGGCTACACCTTC. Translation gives CASSLSRVDPGYTF.

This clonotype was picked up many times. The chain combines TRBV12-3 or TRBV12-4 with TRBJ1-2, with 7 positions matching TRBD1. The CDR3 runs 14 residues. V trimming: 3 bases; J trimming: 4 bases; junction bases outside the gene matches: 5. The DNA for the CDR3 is TGTGCCAGCAGTTTGACAGGGAGTAGCTATGGCTACACCTTC. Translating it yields CASSLTGSSYGYTF.

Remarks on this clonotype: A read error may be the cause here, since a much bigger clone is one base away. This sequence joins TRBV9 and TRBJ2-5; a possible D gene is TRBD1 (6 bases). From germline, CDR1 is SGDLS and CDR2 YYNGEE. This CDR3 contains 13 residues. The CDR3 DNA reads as TGTGCCAGCAGCGGTACAGGGAGTGAGATCCAGTACTTC. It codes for CASSGTGSEIQYF.

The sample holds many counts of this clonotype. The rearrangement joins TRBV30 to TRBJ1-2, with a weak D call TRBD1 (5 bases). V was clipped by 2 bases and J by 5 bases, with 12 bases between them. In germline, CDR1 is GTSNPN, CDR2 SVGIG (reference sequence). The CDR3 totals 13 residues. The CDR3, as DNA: TGTGCCTGGAGTTCCTCGACAGATTATGGCTACACCTTC. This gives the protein CAWSSSTDYGYTF.

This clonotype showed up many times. DNA of the CDR3: TGCAGTGCTACCATCAAGTTGAACACTGAAGCTTTCTTT. Amino acids: CSATIKLNTEAFF. The genes are TRBV20-1 and TRBJ1-1; the D is unclear. V lost 4 bases to trimming and J lost 0 bases, with 9 bases between them. In germline, CDR1 is DFQATT, CDR2 SNEGSKA (reference sequence). There are 13 residues in the CDR3.

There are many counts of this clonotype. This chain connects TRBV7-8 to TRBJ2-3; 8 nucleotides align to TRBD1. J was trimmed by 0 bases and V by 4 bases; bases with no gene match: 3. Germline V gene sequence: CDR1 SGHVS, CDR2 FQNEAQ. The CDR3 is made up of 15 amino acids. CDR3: CASSSGTGSTDTQYF. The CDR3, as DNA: TGTGCCAGCAGCTCGGGGACAGGCAGCACAGATACGCAGTATTTT.

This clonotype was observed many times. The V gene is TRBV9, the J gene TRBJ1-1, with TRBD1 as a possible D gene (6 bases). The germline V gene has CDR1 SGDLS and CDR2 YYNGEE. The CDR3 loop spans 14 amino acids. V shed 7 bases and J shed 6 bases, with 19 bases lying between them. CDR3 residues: CASDLQGDFAEAFF. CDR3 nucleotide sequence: TGTGCCAGCGATCTACAGGGTGATTTTGCTGAAGCTTTCTTT.

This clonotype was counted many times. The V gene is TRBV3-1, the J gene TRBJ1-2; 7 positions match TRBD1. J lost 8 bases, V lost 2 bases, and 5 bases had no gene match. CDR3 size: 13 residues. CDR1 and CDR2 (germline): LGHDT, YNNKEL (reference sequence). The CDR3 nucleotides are TGTGCCAGCAGCCAACGACAGGGTGACGGCTACACCTTC. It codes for CASSQRQGDGYTF. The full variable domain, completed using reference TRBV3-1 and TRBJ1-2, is DTAVSQTPKYLVTQMGNDKSIKCEQNLGHDTMYWYKQDSKKFLKIMFSYNNKELIINETVPNRFSPKSPDKAHLNLHINSLELGDSAVYFCASSQRQGDGYTFGSGTRLTVV.

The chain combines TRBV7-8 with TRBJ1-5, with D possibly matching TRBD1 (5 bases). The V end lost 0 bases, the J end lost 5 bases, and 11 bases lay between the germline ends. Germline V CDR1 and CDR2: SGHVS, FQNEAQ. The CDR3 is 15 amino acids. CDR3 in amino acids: CASSLAYQGHQPQHF. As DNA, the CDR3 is TGTGCCAGCAGCTTAGCGTACCAGGGACATCAGCCCCAGCATTTT. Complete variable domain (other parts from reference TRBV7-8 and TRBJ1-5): GAGVSQSPRYKVAKRGQDVALRCDPISGHVSLFWYQQALGQGPEFLTYFQNEAQLDKSGLPSDRFFAERPEGSVSTLKIQRTQQEDSAVYLCASSLAYQGHQPQHFGDGTRLSIL.

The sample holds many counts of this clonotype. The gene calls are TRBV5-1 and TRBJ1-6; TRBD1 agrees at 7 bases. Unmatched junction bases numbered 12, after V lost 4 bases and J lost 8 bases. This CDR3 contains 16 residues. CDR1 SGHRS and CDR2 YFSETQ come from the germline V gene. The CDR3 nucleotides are TGCGCCAGCAGCGAGGATTCCGGGACAGCAGATTCACCCCTCCACTTT. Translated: CASSEDSGTADSPLHF.